Listed below are T cell receptor beta chains from one sample, sequenced in a study of PD-L1 blockade in urothelial cancer. Only in-frame clones appear in the TCRdb table, and some are missing; sequencing was by immunoSEQ multiplex PCR. The table lists more than 60,000 clones, more than 70% of them singletons. The specimen comprised PBMCs, sampled around atezolizumab (anti-PD-L1) treatment. These receptors all stem from a man in his 60s with urothelial cancer. Both conserved end residues are part of each CDR3. Each record gives: clone size, V gene, D gene, J gene, CDR3 DNA, CDR3 protein. A D gene is named only where the DNA matches it firmly. Size is stated for part of the rows, as once, few or many counts, or as a class when the clone is expanded.

>-|TRBV4-1|-|TRBJ1-5
TGCGCCAGCAGCCAAGATGGAGGATATAGCAATCAGCCCCAGCATTTT
CASSQDGGYSNQPQHF
>-|TRBV6-6|-|TRBJ2-3
TGTGCCAGCAGTTACCCCCGGGGGACAGATACGCAGTATTTT
CASSYPRGTDTQYF
>-|TRBV10-3|-|TRBJ2-1
TGTGCCATCAGTGAGTCGATGCTTGCCCCGGGGAATGAGCAGTTCTTC
CAISESMLAPGNEQFF
>-|TRBV6-4|-|TRBJ1-1
TGTGCCAGCAGGCCCAACAGGTTGCTGAACACTGAAGCTTTCTTT
CASRPNRLLNTEAFF
>-|TRBV29-1|-|TRBJ2-1
TGCAGCGGGAACAGGGCGAACAATGAGCAGTTCTTC
CSGNRANNEQFF
>-|TRBV19|-|TRBJ2-7
TGTGCCACCGCGCGGGAAGGCTCCTACGAGCAGTACTTC
CATAREGSYEQYF
>few|TRBV14|-|TRBJ2-7
TGTGCCAGCAGCCCCGGGACTCGCAGCTCCTACGAGCAGTACTTC
CASSPGTRSSYEQYF
>once|TRBV18|TRBD1|TRBJ2-7
TGTGCCAGCGCGGACAGGGCTCACGAGCAGTACTTC
CASADRAHEQYF
>-|TRBV7-9|-|TRBJ2-3
TGTGCCAGCAGCGTCAACCCTCCTACTAATACGCAGTATTTT
CASSVNPPTNTQYF
>-|TRBV5-6|-|TRBJ2-1
TGTGCCAGCAGCTGGGGGGCTAGCGGCTATTCCTACAATGAGCAGTTCTTC
CASSWGASGYSYNEQFF
>-|TRBV18|TRBD2|TRBJ2-1
TGTGCCAGCTCACCTAGCGGGACTATCCTCTACAATGAGCAGTTCTTC
CASSPSGTILYNEQFF
>-|TRBV9|TRBD2|TRBJ2-1
TGTGCCAGCAGCGTGATGGGGGAGGGTACCTACAATGAGCAGTTCTTC
CASSVMGEGTYNEQFF
>-|TRBV5-2|-|TRBJ1-2
TGTGCCAGCAAGGAGCGAAAGACCTATGGCTACACCTTC
CASKERKTYGYTF
>-|TRBV30|-|TRBJ2-7
TGTGCCTGGACGGAGTCCTACGAGCAGTACTTC
CAWTESYEQYF
>-|TRBV5-8|TRBD1|TRBJ2-1
TGTGCCAGCAGCGGAACCGGGACAGCTTACAATGAGCAGTTCTTC
CASSGTGTAYNEQFF
>-|TRBV9|-|TRBJ2-3
TGTGCCAGCAGCCCCACCTGGGGACTCCTCACAGATACGCAGTATTTT
CASSPTWGLLTDTQYF
>-|TRBV11-3|-|TRBJ2-5
TGTGCCAGCAGCTTGACAGCCGGCAAGACCCAGTACTTC
CASSLTAGKTQYF
>-|TRBV2|-|TRBJ1-3
TGTGCCAGCTCGCTCGGTGGCTCTGGAAACACCATATATTTT
CASSLGGSGNTIYF
>-|TRBV18|TRBD1|TRBJ2-1
TGTGCCAGCTCAACGGACAGGGGGCGGCAGTTCTTC
CASSTDRGRQFF
>-|TRBV27|-|TRBJ1-4
TGTGCCAGCAGTTTATTATCAGAGGGCGCAAAACTGTTTTTT
CASSLLSEGAKLFF
>few|TRBV7-9|TRBD1|TRBJ2-7
TGTGCCAGCAGCTTAATAGGACAGGGAGTATTATACGAGCAGTACTTC
CASSLIGQGVLYEQYF
>-|TRBV5-1|-|TRBJ1-4
TGCGCCAGCAGCAAGGGACCGGAGGGTTCAACTAATGAAAAACTGTTTTTT
CASSKGPEGSTNEKLFF
>-|TRBV7-9|-|TRBJ1-4
TGTGCCAGCAGCTTAGGGGGCGGATCCAATGAAAAACTGTTTTTT
CASSLGGGSNEKLFF
>-|TRBV18|-|TRBJ1-3
TGTGCCAGCTCACCACTACAGGGTACGGCTGGAAACACCATATATTTT
CASSPLQGTAGNTIYF
>-|TRBV10-3|-|TRBJ2-1
TGTGCCATCAGCTCCGTCAGTTCGGAGGAGCAGTTCTTC
CAISSVSSEEQFF
>-|TRBV7-3|TRBD2|TRBJ2-1
TGTGCCAGCAGCTTAAGGCCTAGCGGGAGTTTCGACAATGAGCAGTTCTTC
CASSLRPSGSFDNEQFF
>-|TRBV5-1|-|TRBJ2-2
TGCGCCAGCAGCTTTCAGGGGCCCATGACCGGGGAGCTGTTTTTT
CASSFQGPMTGELFF
>-|TRBV5-6|-|TRBJ1-1
TGTGCCAGCAGCTATGGACACGATAACACTGAAGCTTTCTTT
CASSYGHDNTEAFF
>-|TRBV28|TRBD2|TRBJ2-7
TGTGCCAGCAGTTTATGGACTAGCGGGAATAGGGACGAGCAGTACTTC
CASSLWTSGNRDEQYF